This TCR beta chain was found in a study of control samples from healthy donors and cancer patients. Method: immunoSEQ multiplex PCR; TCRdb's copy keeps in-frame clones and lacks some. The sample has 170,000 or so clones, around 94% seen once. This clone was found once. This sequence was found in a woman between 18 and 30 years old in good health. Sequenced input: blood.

CDR3 residues: CASSDSLDEQYF. CDR3 coding DNA: TGTGCCAGCTCGGACAGCCTGGATGAGCAGTACTTC. The chain is built from TRBV28 and TRBJ2-7; possibly TRBD1 for D (6 bases). This CDR3 contains 12 residues. Germline-derived CDR1 and CDR2 are MDHEN and SYDVKM. Between the trimmed V and J ends, which lost 8 bases and 7 bases, there was a span of 15 bases. Looking up the rest from reference TRBV28 and TRBJ2-7 gives the full variable domain: DVKVTQSSRYLVKRTGEKVFLECVQDMDHENMFWYRQDPGLGLRLIYFSYDVKMKEKGDIPEGYSVSREKKERFSLILESASTNQTSMYLCASSDSLDEQYFGPGTRLTVT.